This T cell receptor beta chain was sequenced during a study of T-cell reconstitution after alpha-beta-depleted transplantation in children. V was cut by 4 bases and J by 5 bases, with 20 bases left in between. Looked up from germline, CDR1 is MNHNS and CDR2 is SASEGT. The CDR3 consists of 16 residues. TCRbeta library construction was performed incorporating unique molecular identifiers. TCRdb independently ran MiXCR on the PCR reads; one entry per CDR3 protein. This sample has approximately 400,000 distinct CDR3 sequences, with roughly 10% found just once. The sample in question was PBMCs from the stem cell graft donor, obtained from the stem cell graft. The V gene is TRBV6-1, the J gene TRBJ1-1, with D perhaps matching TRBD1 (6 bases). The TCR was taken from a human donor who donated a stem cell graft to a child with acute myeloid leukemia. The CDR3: CASSVNRVSLGTEAFF. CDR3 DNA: TGTGCCAGCAGTGTAAACAGGGTCAGTTTAGGAACTGAAGCTTTCTTT.